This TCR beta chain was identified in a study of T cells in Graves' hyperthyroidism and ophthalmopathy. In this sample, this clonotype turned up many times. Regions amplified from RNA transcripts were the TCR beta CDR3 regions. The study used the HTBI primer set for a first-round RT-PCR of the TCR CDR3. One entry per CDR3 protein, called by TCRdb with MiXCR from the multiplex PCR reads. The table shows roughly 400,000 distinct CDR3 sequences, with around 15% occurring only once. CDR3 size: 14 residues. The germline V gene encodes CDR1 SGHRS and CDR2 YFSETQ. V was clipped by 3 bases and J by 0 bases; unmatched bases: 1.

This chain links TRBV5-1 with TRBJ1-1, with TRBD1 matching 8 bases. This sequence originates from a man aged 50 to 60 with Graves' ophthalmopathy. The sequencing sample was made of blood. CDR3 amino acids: CASSWTGMNTEAFF. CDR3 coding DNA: TGCGCCAGCAGCTGGACAGGGATGAACACTGAAGCTTTCTTT.